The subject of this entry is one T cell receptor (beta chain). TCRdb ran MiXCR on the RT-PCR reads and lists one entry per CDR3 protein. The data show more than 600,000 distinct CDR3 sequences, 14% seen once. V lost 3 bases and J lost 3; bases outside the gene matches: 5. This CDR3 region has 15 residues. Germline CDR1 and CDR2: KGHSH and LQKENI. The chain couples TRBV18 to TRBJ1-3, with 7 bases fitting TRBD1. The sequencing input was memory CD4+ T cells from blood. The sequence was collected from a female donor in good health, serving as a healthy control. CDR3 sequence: CASSPSTGNGNTIYF. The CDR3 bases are TGTGCCAGCTCACCCTCGACAGGGAATGGAAACACCATATATTTT.